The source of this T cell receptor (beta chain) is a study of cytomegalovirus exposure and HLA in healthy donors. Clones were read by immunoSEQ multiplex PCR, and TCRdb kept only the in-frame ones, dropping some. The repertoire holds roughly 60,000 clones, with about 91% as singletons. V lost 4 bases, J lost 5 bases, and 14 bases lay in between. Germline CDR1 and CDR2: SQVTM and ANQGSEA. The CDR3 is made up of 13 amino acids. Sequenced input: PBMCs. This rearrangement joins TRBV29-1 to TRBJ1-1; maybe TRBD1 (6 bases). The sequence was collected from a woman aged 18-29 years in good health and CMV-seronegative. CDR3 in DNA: TGCAGCGTTGCGGGGGGCCTCGTTACTGAAGCTTTCTTT. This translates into CSVAGGLVTEAFF.